This T cell receptor (beta chain) is drawn from a study of Ad26.COV2.S vaccination and SARS-CoV-2 variants. Study-wide background: The authors gave Ad26.COV2.S intramuscularly, either once or twice 56 days apart.

Treatment defined: some 19 received Ad26.COV2.S at low or high dose, single or two shots; 5 received placebo; per-sample allocation not given. Vaccine and placebo recipients were sampled on day 63 after the first injection. Immunization relied on an Ad26 vector, which expressed Wuhan-strain SARS-CoV-2 spike. Germline lookup yields CDR1 WNHNN and CDR2 SYGVQD (reference sequence). V lost 2 bases, J lost 0 bases, and 6 bases lay in between. The CDR3 length is 14 residues. Some clones are missing from TCRdb's copy, which holds only in-frame ones; the method was immunoSEQ multiplex PCR. This table holds a few hundred thousand clones, 90% found once.

This specimen consisted of peripheral blood, obtained in a trial of Ad26.COV2.S vaccine versus placebo. The clonotype was recovered from a person aged 18-65 years who received the Ad26.COV2.S COVID-19 vaccine or a placebo. The rearrangement uses TRBV10-1 and TRBJ2-3; D remains unclear. The CDR3 protein is CASSEGLSTDTQYF. Written as DNA, the CDR3 is TGCGCCAGCAGTGAGGGATTAAGCACAGATACGCAGTATTTT.